These T cell receptor beta chains were read from a single sample in a study of long-term antiretroviral therapy in people with HIV. The assay was immunoSEQ multiplex PCR, and TCRdb's table has in-frame clones only and misses some. The sample carries some 7,900 clones, approximately 78% recorded once. The specimen was unsorted PBMCs, collected 0.6 years before starting antiretroviral therapy. The source of these receptors is a man aged 40-49 years with HIV. CDR3s include the opening cysteine and the closing phenylalanine or tryptophan. D genes are given only for firm matches. Clone size is not always given. Where it is, it says once, few, many or a class for expanded clones.

>TRBJ2-3|TRBV5-1|.|TRBD1
TGCGCCAGCAGCCCCGACAGGGGGAAAGATACGCAGTATTTT
CASSPDRGKDTQYF
>TRBJ1-6|TRBV6-6|.|TRBD1
TGTGCCATTAGCCGGGACAGAGATAATTCACCCCTCCACTTT
CAISRDRDNSPLHF
>TRBJ1-6|TRBV6-6|.|.
TGTGCCAGCACCGCGGACGGATTCTATAATTCACCCCTCCACTTT
CASTADGFYNSPLHF
>TRBJ2-7|TRBV2|.|.
TGTGCCAGCAGTCCACAAACAGGGAGCGAGCAGTACTTC
CASSPQTGSEQYF
>TRBJ2-5|TRBV5-1|.|.
TGCGCCAGCAGCTTGGCCTCCGGGGGCCGCGAGACCCAGTACTTC
CASSLASGGRETQYF
>TRBJ1-3|TRBV4-2|.|.
TGTGCCAGCAGCCAAGGGGAACGGAGCTCTGGAAACACCATATATTTT
CASSQGERSSGNTIYF
>TRBJ1-1|TRBV6-1|.|TRBD1
TGTGCCGGCATGGACAGGGGGCGAACTGAAGCTTTCTTT
CAGMDRGRTEAFF
>TRBJ2-7|TRBV25-1|.|.
TGTGCCAGCATGAGGGGAGGGACATCCGAGCAGTACTTC
CASMRGGTSEQYF
>TRBJ2-7|TRBV5-6|few|TRBD1
TGTGCCAGCAGCGGAGGGACAGGAGACTCCTACGAGCAGTACTTC
CASSGGTGDSYEQYF
>TRBJ2-2|TRBV6-5|.|.
TGTGCCAGCAGTTACTCGGGAGACACCGGGGAGCTGTTTTTT
CASSYSGDTGELFF
>TRBJ2-2|TRBV19|.|TRBD2
TGTGCCAGTAGGGGCGGACAGCGGGGGGGTCGGGGATTCGGGGAGCTGTTTTTT
CASRGGQRGGRGFGELFF
>TRBJ2-1|TRBV5-6|.|.
TGTGCCAGCAGCTTGGAACAGGGCATTTACAATGAGCAGTTCTTC
CASSLEQGIYNEQFF
>TRBJ1-2|TRBV9|.|.
TGTGCCAGCAGCGTAGGACCGGATCATGGCTACACCTTC
CASSVGPDHGYTF
>TRBJ2-5|TRBV6-6|once|.
TGTGCCAGCAGCCCAAAAGAGACCCAGTACTTC
CASSPKETQYF
>TRBJ2-7|TRBV6-6|.|.
TGTGCCAGCAGTTACTCGAGGGGATTATCCCATTACGAGCAGTACTTC
CASSYSRGLSHYEQYF
>TRBJ1-5|TRBV30|.|.
TGTGCCTGGAGTACCGTTTCAGGAGGCGGCAATCAGCCCCAGCATTTT
CAWSTVSGGGNQPQHF
>TRBJ1-1|TRBV25-1|.|TRBD1
TGTGCCAGCAGTGGCCGACAGGGAGGCACTGAAGCTTTCTTT
CASSGRQGGTEAFF
>TRBJ1-2|TRBV18|.|.
TGTGCCAGCTCACCAGAAACTGACTATGGCTACACCTTC
CASSPETDYGYTF
>TRBJ1-2|TRBV6-1|.|.
TGTGCCAGCAGGACAGAAAATAAAGGTGGCTACACCTTC
CASRTENKGGYTF
>TRBJ2-3|TRBV7-3|.|.
TGTGCCAGCAGCTCACAGGGAGGCACAGATACGCAGTATTTT
CASSSQGGTDTQYF
>TRBJ2-2|TRBV11-2|.|TRBD2
TGTGCCAGCAGCCCCGGGCTGGGTAGCGGGGGGGCAAGGGAGCTGTTTTTT
CASSPGLGSGGARELFF
>TRBJ1-3|TRBV5-1|.|.
TGCGCCAGCAGCTTAGGGCAGCCCTCTGGAAACACCATATATTTT
CASSLGQPSGNTIYF
>TRBJ2-3|TRBV10-1|.|.
TGCGCCAGCAGTCAGACAGTCACAGATACGCAGTATTTT
CASSQTVTDTQYF
>TRBJ1-6|TRBV7-7|.|.
TGTGCCAGCAGCTTAGGGGCAGCTAATTCACCCCTCCACTTT
CASSLGAANSPLHF
>TRBJ2-7|TRBV9|.|.
TGTGCCAGCAGCGTAGGAGTGGACGGTTCCTACGAGCAGTACTTC
CASSVGVDGSYEQYF
>TRBJ2-7|TRBV27|.|.
TGTGCCAGCAGGCGAACAGGGCCCAACTCCTACGAGCAGTACTTC
CASRRTGPNSYEQYF
>TRBJ2-3|TRBV5-1|.|TRBD1
TGCGCCAGCAGCCCCCCGGGACAGGGGCCAGATACGCAGTATTTT
CASSPPGQGPDTQYF
>TRBJ1-6|TRBV6-5|.|.
TGTGCCAGCAGTTACTCAAACAAGGGAAATTCACCCCTCCACTTT
CASSYSNKGNSPLHF
>TRBJ1-2|TRBV11-2|.|.
TGTGCCAGCAGCCTCTTGGGTCTCGGAAGGGATGGCTACACCTTC
CASSLLGLGRDGYTF
>TRBJ2-5|TRBV9|medium-sized|TRBD1
TGTGCCAGCAGCGTAGAGGGCGGGACAGGGCAGGGGGAGACCCAGTACTTC
CASSVEGGTGQGETQYF
>TRBJ2-7|TRBV18|.|.
TGTGCCAGCTCGCGAGCCCCGGGGACCTACGAGCAGTACTTC
CASSRAPGTYEQYF